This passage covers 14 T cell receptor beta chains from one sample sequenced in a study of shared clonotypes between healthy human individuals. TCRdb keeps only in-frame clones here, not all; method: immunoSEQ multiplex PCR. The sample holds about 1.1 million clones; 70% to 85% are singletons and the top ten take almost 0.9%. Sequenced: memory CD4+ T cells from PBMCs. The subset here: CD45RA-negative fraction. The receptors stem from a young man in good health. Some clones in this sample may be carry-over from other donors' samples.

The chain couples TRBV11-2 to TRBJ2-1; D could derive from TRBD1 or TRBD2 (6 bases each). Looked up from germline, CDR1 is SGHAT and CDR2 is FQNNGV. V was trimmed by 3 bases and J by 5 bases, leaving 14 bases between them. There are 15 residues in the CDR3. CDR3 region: CASSLGRGLDNEQFF. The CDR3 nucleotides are TGTGCCAGCAGCTTGGGTCGGGGGCTAGACAATGAGCAGTTCTTC. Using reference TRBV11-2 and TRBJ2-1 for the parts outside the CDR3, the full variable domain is EAGVAQSPRYKIIEKRQSVAFWCNPISGHATLYWYQQILGQGPKLLIQFQNNGVVDDSQLPKDRFSAERLKGVDSTLKIQPAKLEDSAVYLCASSLGRGLDNEQFFGPGTRLTVL.

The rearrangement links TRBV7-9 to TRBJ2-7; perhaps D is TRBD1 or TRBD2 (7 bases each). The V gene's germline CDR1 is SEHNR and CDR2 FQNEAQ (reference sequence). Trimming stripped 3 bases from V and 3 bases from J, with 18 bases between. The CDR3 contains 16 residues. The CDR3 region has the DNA TGTGCCAGCAGCTTCCCCAGGGGGGAGGGGAACTACGAGCAGTACTTC. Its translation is CASSFPRGEGNYEQYF.

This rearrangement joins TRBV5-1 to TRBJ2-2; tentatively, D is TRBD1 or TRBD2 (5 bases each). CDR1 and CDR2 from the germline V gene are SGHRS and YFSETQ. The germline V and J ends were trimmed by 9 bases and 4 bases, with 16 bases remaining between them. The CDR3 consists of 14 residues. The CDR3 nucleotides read TGCGCCACCCGGGACGGATTAATCACCGGGGAGCTGTTTTTT. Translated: CATRDGLITGELFF.

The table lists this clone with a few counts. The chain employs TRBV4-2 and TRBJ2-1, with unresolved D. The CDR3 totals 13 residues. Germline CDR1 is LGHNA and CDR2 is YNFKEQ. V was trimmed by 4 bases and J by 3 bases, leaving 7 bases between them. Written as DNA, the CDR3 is TGTGCCAGCAGCCCCGTGGGCTACAATGAGCAGTTCTTC. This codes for CASSPVGYNEQFF.

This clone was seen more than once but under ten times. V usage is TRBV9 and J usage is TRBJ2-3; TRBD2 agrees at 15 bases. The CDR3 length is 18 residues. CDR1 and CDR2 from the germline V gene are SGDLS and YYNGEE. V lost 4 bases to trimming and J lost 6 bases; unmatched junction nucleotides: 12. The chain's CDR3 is CASSLGGLAGGEGDTQYF. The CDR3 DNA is TGTGCCAGCAGCCTGGGGGGACTAGCGGGAGGAGAAGGGGATACGCAGTATTTT. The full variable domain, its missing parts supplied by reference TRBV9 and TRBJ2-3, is DSGVTQTPKHLITATGQRVTLRCSPRSGDLSVYWYQQSLDQGLQFLIQYYNGEERAKGNILERFSAQQFPDLHSELNLSSLELGDSALYFCASSLGGLAGGEGDTQYFGPGTRLTVL.

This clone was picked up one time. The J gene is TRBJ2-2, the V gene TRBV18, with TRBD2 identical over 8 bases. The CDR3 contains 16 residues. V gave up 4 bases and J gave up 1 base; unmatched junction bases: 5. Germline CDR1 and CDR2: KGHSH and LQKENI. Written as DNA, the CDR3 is TGTGCCAGCTCACGAATTACTAGCGGGAACACCGGGGAGCTGTTTTTT. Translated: CASSRITSGNTGELFF. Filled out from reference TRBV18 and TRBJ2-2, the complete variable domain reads NAGVMQNPRHLVRRRGQEARLRCSPMKGHSHVYWYRQLPEEGLKFMVYLQKENIIDESGMPKERFSAEFPKEGPSILRIQQVVRGDSAAYFCASSRITSGNTGELFFGEGSRLTVL.

CDR3 amino acids: CASSQTSGRTYGNEQFF. The DNA for the CDR3 is TGTGCCAGCAGCCAAACTAGCGGGAGAACTTACGGAAATGAGCAGTTCTTC. V usage is TRBV4-2 and J usage is TRBJ2-1, with 11 bases fitting TRBD2. Germline CDR1 reads LGHNA; CDR2 reads YNFKEQ. The length of the CDR3 is 17 residues. V trimming: 2 bases; J trimming: 7 bases; junction bases outside the gene matches: 10.

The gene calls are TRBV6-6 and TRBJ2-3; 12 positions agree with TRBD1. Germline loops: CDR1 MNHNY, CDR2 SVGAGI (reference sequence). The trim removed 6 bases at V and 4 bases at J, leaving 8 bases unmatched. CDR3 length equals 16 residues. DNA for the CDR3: TGTGCCAGCAGCCAGATGGGACAGGGGGCCGCAGATACGCAGTATTTT. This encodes CASSQMGQGAADTQYF.

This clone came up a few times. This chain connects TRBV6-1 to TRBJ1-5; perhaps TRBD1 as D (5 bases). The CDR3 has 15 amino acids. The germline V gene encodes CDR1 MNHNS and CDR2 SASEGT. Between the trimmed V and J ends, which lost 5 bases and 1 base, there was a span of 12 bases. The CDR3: CASSLTVASNQPQHF. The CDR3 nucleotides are TGTGCCAGCAGTCTGACAGTGGCCAGCAATCAGCCCCAGCATTTT.

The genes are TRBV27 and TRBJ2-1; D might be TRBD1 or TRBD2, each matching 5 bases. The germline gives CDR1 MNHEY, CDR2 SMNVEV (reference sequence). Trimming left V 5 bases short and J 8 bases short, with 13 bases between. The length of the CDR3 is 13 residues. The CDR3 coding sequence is TGTGCCAGCAGTCTACTAGGGACCTATGAGCAGTTCTTC. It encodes CASSLLGTYEQFF.

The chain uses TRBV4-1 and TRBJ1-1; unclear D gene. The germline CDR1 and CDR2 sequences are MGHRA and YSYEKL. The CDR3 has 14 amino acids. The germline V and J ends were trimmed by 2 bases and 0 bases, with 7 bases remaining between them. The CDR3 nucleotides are TGCGCCAGCAGCCAAATGCTAATGAACACTGAAGCTTTCTTT. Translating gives CASSQMLMNTEAFF.

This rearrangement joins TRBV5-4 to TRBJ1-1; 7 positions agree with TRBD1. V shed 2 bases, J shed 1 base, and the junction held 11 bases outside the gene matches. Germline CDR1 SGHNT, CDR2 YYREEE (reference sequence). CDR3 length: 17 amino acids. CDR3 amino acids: CASSFGGQQASNTEAFF. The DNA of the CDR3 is TGTGCCAGCAGCTTCGGGGGACAGCAAGCTTCGAACACTGAAGCTTTCTTT.

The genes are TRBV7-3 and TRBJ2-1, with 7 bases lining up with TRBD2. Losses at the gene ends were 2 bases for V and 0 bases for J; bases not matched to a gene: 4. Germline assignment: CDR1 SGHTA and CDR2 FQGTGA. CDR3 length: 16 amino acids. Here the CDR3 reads CASSLLGGSSYNEQFF. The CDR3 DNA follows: TGTGCCAGCAGCTTACTTGGCGGGAGCTCCTACAATGAGCAGTTCTTC.

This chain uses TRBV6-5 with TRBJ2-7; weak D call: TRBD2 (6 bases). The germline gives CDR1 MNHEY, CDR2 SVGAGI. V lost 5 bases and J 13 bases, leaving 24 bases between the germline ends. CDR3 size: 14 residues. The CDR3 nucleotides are TGTGCCAGCAGTCCTACTAGCACGAGAGGCGACTCCTACTTC. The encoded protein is CASSPTSTRGDSYF.